This TCR beta chain was retrieved from a study of prognosis after radiotherapy for stage I lung cancer (dated by TCRdb to about 2021). A note on the overall study: About 20 stage I NSCLC patients were enrolled in Nanjing, China, between 2018 and early 2019. Among the enrolled patients, approximately 13 had newly diagnosed primary stage I lung tumors, while a few had oligometastatic NSCLC following surgical resection of the primary tumor. All patients were regarded as medically inoperable, because of comorbidities in approximately twelve patients and refusal of surgery in roughly 7 patients. The cohort included about a dozen men and several women, with a median age of around 70 years and a range of 53 to 84 years. Eleven to twelve patients had adenocarcinoma and about 7 had squamous cell carcinoma as the tumor histology. Image-guided IMRT or VMAT was used to deliver SBRT in 3 to 5 fractions at a biologically effective dose of at least 100 Gy. SBRT was not combined with any concurrent therapy in any patient. Four of the 19 patients developed distant metastases after SBRT, at a median of around 7 months; the other 15 showed no significant progression. Peripheral blood TCR beta repertoires were profiled in stage I NSCLC patients before and after stereotactic body radiotherapy, and the repertoires were related to distant failure. A total of around 40 blood samples from roughly 20 patients were sequenced, with one sample obtained before and one obtained after SBRT for each patient. Paper-wide results and their limitations: No adjustment for multiple comparisons was applied to any of the reported P values. After SBRT, the count of unique TCR clones dropped from a median of roughly 9,700 beforehand to about 6,800 afterward (Wilcoxon paired P=0.011). No determination of tumor specificity was made for expanded TCR clones. Limitations of the study included a small cohort and short follow-up, and the study findings need independent validation. Post-SBRT Shannon entropy and its change from baseline were lower in patients who developed distant metastases; baseline Shannon entropy was not associated with metastases. Differences in TRBV and TRBJ usage frequencies by metastasis status were reportedly observed in two V genes at baseline and in about 10 V and two J genes after SBRT.

Two rounds of multiplex PCR were performed to amplify the TCR beta CDR3 region from genomic DNA. The first PCR round used primers specific to each TRBV and TRBJ gene, and the primer sequences were filed in Chinese patent CN105087789A. The second PCR round used universal primers. The Roche High Pure PCR Template Preparation Kit was used to extract genomic DNA from frozen PBMCs. An Illumina HiSeq 3000 was used to sequence the libraries paired-end with 151 bp reads. Processing in the source paper ran as follows. Raw reads lacking the multiplex PCR primer sequences were removed with CutAdapt. High-quality paired reads were merged into contigs with PEAR. MiXCR assigned TRB V, D and J gene segments to each contig by aligning to reference sequences. CDR3 sequences were clustered by base quality and sequence similarity to remove sequencing errors. Diversity was measured as Shannon entropy normalized by the natural log of productive TCR sequence number. Clonality was computed as one minus the ratio of Shannon entropy to the natural log of the number of unique clonotypes. Using the Youden index from ROC curves, the researchers picked the repertoire-metric cut-offs for progression-free survival, and all analyses were carried out in R 3.5.3. TCRdb itself trimmed the public reads at Q25 with fastp, ran MiXCR and retained productive beta chains. Rows merge per CDR3 protein into single entries with the most common DNA and genes. The V and J calls shown here were made by TCRdb, not taken from the authors' results. The sample records some 20,000 distinct CDR3 sequences, roughly 55% of which are singletons. Roughly 26% of the sample lies in the top ten.

According to the germline V gene, CDR1 reads MNHEY and CDR2 reads SVGAGI. The CDR3 sequence holds 17 residues, the cysteine and phenylalanine included. Just the 51-base CDR3 DNA is kept, in frame starting at base 1. V is shortened by 0 bases, J by 0 bases, and the region joining them spans 15 bases. All patients had node-negative disease on CT and PET/CT, and none had a history of other malignancies or prior chemotherapy or radiotherapy. At each of the two time points, 5.5 to 7.5 milliliters of peripheral venous blood were collected into EDTA tubes. Ficoll-Paque Plus density-gradient centrifugation was used to isolate PBMCs. Right after collection, samples were kept at -80 degrees C until analysis. This clonotype is labeled medium-sized (0.01 to 0.1%). Its specific antigen is unknown. Base qualities are missing; no much larger clone stands one base away.

The chain is assembled from TRBV6-5 and TRBJ2-7; the D region is possibly TRBD1 or TRBD2, each matching across 5 bases. This clonotype was obtained from a donor at least 50 years old with non-small cell lung cancer. The sequenced sample was PBMCs, obtained before or after stereotactic body radiation therapy (not recorded which). The DNA sequence is TGTGCCAGCAGTTACTCCGCTGGGGGAACAGGCTCCTACGAGCAGTACTTC. Its protein product is CASSYSAGGTGSYEQYF.